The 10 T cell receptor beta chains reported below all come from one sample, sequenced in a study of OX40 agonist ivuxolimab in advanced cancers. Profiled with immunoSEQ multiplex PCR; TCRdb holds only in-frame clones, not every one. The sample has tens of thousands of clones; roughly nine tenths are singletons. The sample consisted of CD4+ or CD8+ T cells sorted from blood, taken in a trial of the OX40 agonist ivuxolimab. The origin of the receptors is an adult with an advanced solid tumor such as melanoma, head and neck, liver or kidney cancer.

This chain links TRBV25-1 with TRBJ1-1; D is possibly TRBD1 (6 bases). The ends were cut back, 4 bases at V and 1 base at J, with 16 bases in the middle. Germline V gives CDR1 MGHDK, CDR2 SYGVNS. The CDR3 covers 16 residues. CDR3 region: CASSALRGHRNTEAFF. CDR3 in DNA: TGTGCCAGCAGTGCCCTGCGGGGACACAGGAACACTGAAGCTTTCTTT.

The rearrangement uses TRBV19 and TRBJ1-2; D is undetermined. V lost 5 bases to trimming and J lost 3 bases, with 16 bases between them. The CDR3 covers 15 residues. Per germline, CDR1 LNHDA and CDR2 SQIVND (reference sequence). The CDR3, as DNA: TGTGCCAGTAGTCCGGGAGGCAGGTCTTACTATGGCTACACCTTC. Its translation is CASSPGGRSYYGYTF.

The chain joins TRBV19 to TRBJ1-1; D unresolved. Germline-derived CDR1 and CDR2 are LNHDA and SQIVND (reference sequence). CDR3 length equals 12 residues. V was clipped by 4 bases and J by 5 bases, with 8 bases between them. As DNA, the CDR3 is TGTGCCAGTAGTACTGGTTCGACTGAAGCTTTCTTT. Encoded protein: CASSTGSTEAFF.

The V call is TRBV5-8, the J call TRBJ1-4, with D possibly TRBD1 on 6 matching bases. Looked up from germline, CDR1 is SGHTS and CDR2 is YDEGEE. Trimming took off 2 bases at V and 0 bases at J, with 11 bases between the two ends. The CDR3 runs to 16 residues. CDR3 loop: CASSLGQPSTNEKLFF. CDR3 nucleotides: TGTGCCAGCAGCTTAGGACAGCCTTCAACTAATGAAAAACTGTTTTTT.

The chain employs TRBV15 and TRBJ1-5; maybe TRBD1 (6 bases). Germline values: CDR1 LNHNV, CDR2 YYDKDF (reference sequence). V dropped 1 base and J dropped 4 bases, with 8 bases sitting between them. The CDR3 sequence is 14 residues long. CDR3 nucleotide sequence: TGTGCCACCAGCAGAGTAGGACAGAATCAGCCCCAGCATTTT. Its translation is CATSRVGQNQPQHF.

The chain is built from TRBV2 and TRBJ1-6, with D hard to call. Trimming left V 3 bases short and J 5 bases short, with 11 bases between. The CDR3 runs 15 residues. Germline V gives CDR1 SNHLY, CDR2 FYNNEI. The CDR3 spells CASSELLNNNSPLHF. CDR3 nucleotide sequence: TGTGCCAGCAGTGAGCTACTTAACAATAATTCACCCCTCCACTTT.

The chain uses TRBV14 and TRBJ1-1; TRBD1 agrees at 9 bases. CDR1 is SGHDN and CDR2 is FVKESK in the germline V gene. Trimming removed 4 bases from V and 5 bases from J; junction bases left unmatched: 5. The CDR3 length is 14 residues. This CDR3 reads CASSLTGGSTEAFF. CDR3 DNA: TGTGCCAGCAGCCTAACAGGGGGCTCGACTGAAGCTTTCTTT. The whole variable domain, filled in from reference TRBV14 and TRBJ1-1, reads EAGVTQFPSHSVIEKGQTVTLRCDPISGHDNLYWYRRVMGKEIKFLLHFVKESKQDESGMPNNRFLAERTGGTYSTLKVQPAELEDSGVYFCASSLTGGSTEAFFGQGTRLTVV.

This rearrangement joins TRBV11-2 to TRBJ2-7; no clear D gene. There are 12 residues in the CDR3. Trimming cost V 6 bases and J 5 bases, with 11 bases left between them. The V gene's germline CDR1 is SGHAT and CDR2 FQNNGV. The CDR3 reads CASSRWTDEQYF. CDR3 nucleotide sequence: TGTGCCAGCAGTCGATGGACGGACGAGCAGTACTTC.

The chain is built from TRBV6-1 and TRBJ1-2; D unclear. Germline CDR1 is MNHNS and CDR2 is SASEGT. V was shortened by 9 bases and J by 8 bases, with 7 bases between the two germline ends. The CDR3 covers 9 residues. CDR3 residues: CARSDGYTF. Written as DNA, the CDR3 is TGTGCCAGATCCGACGGCTACACCTTC.

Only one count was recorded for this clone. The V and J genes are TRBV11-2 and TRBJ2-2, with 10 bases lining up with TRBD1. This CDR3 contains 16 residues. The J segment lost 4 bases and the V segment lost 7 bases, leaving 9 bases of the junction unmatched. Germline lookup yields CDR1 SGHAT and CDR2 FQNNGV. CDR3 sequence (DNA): TGTGCCAGCAATCTCTGGACAGGGGGAGGCACCGGGGAGCTGTTTTTT. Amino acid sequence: CASNLWTGGGTGELFF.